The rows below give T cell receptor beta chains drawn from one sample of a study of blood T cell repertoires in COVID-19. The repertoire was sequenced with immunoSEQ multiplex PCR; TCRdb's copy has only in-frame clones and lacks some. The repertoire holds over 200,000 clones, with 88% as singletons. Sequenced material: peripheral blood. The receptors derive from a woman aged 35 to 49 who had recovered from COVID-19. CDR3s include the opening cysteine and the closing phenylalanine or tryptophan. A D gene is named only where the DNA matches it firmly. The listing skips clone size in some rows; elsewhere it reads once, few, many or a size class.

V	D	size	J	CDR3	DNA
TRBV5-6	TRBD1	NA	TRBJ1-1	CASSLAGTAEAFF	TGTGCCAGCAGCTTGGCCGGGACAGCTGAAGCTTTCTTT
TRBV19	TRBD1	NA	TRBJ1-5	CASSTGTGGNQPQHF	TGTGCCAGTAGTACCGGGACAGGGGGCAATCAGCCCCAGCATTTT
TRBV9	TRBD1	once	TRBJ1-5	CASSAGQGLHF	TGTGCCAGCAGCGCAGGACAGGGGCTGCATTTT
TRBV14	NA	NA	TRBJ1-1	CASDHAGGTEAFF	TGTGCCAGCGACCATGCGGGGGGCACTGAAGCTTTCTTT
TRBV4-3	NA	NA	TRBJ2-7	CASSQGQGGSYEQYF	TGCGCCAGCAGCCAAGGGCAGGGGGGCTCCTACGAGCAGTACTTC
TRBV6-5	NA	NA	TRBJ2-5	CASSPGGYQETQYF	TGTGCCAGCAGCCCAGGGGGGTACCAAGAGACCCAGTACTTC
TRBV5-4	TRBD2	NA	TRBJ2-7	CASRLWGGSYEQYF	TGTGCCAGCAGGCTTTGGGGGGGCTCCTACGAGCAGTACTTC
TRBV20-1	NA	NA	TRBJ2-1	CSASRGTEQFF	TGCAGTGCTAGTCGCGGGACCGAGCAGTTCTTC
TRBV2	NA	few	TRBJ2-3	CASSGQIDTQYF	TGTGCCAGCAGTGGGCAGATAGATACGCAGTATTTT
TRBV4-1	TRBD1	NA	TRBJ2-3	CASSQGTGQDTQYF	TGCGCCAGCAGCCAAGGGACAGGGCAAGATACGCAGTATTTT
TRBV5-6	NA	NA	TRBJ2-1	CASSLSTGRSYNEQFF	TGTGCCAGCAGCTTGTCGACAGGCCGCTCCTACAATGAGCAGTTCTTC
TRBV6-5	NA	NA	TRBJ1-1	CASSYRFRTEAFF	TGTGCCAGCAGTTACCGGTTTCGGACTGAAGCTTTCTTT
TRBV5-1	NA	once	TRBJ2-7	CASSLGVYEQYF	TGCGCCAGCAGCTTGGGAGTCTACGAGCAGTACTTC
TRBV7-9	NA	NA	TRBJ2-1	CASSRGELNEQFF	TGTGCCAGCAGCCGCGGAGAGCTCAATGAGCAGTTCTTC
TRBV7-2	NA	NA	TRBJ1-2	CASSRSGVGAQNYGYTF	TGTGCCAGCAGCCGCTCCGGGGTGGGGGCCCAAAACTATGGCTACACCTTC
TRBV7-9	TRBD1	once	TRBJ1-6	CASSSRGTGLSSYNSPLHF	TGTGCCAGCAGCTCCCGCGGGACAGGGCTTAGCTCCTATAATTCACCCCTCCACTTT
TRBV24-1	NA	NA	TRBJ2-1	CATSVAMEQFF	TGTGCCACCAGTGTGGCAATGGAGCAGTTCTTC
TRBV2	NA	NA	TRBJ1-4	CASRRASEKLFF	TGTGCCAGCAGGAGGGCGTCTGAAAAACTGTTTTTT
TRBV27	TRBD1	NA	TRBJ1-1	CASSLTGGMNTEAFF	TGTGCCAGCAGTTTAACAGGGGGAATGAACACTGAAGCTTTCTTT
TRBV4-1	NA	NA	TRBJ1-1	CASSPRGSAGVNTEAFF	TGCGCCAGCAGCCCGCGAGGTTCGGCAGGGGTGAACACTGAAGCTTTCTTT
TRBV30	NA	NA	TRBJ2-5	CAWRRGGMETQYF	TGTGCCTGGAGACGTGGCGGGATGGAGACCCAGTACTTC
TRBV6-5	NA	NA	TRBJ2-7	CASSSLYEQYF	TGTGCCAGCAGTTCCCTGTACGAGCAGTACTTC
TRBV24-1	NA	NA	TRBJ1-2	CATARGNYGYTF	TGTGCCACCGCTCGGGGGAACTATGGCTACACCTTC
TRBV5-1	NA	once	TRBJ1-6	CASSVTGYNSPLHF	TGCGCCAGCAGCGTGACAGGCTATAATTCACCCCTCCACTTT
TRBV24-1	TRBD1	NA	TRBJ1-1	CATSDGTGGLGTEAFF	TGTGCCACCAGTGATGGGACAGGGGGCTTGGGCACTGAAGCTTTCTTT
TRBV3-1/TRBV3-2	NA	NA	TRBJ1-5	CASSQNPGWPQHF	TGTGCCAGCAGCCAAAACCCGGGTTGGCCCCAGCATTTT
TRBV3-1/TRBV3-2	TRBD1	NA	TRBJ1-2	CASSQGQGAVYGYTF	TGTGCCAGCAGTCAGGGCCAGGGGGCAGTCTATGGCTACACCTTC
TRBV27	NA	NA	TRBJ2-1	CASATNRDSEQFF	TGTGCCAGCGCGACCAACAGGGATAGTGAGCAGTTCTTC
TRBV5-1	NA	NA	TRBJ1-1	CASSPGHGSNTEAFF	TGCGCCAGCAGTCCCGGTCACGGGTCGAACACTGAAGCTTTCTTT
TRBV9	NA	NA	TRBJ1-2	CASSVGTAGNYGYTF	TGTGCCAGCAGCGTAGGGACAGCCGGAAACTATGGCTACACCTTC
TRBV12-3/TRBV12-4	NA	NA	TRBJ2-3	CASSLGGQDTQYF	TGTGCCAGCAGTTTAGGGGGGCAAGATACGCAGTATTTT
TRBV5-6	TRBD1	NA	TRBJ1-1	CASSLGTGTGVTEAFF	TGTGCCAGCAGCTTGGGGACCGGGACAGGGGTTACTGAAGCTTTCTTT
TRBV3-1/TRBV3-2	NA	NA	TRBJ1-2	CASSPPPGRGGYGYTF	TGTGCCAGCAGCCCCCCCCCAGGAAGGGGAGGGTATGGCTACACCTTC
TRBV11-2	NA	NA	TRBJ2-1	CASSLGGPWQFF	TGTGCCAGCAGCTTAGGGGGGCCCTGGCAGTTCTTC
TRBV3-1/TRBV3-2	TRBD2	once	TRBJ2-4	CASSQDGGGESILAKNIQYF	TGTGCCAGCAGCCAAGATGGGGGAGGGGAGAGTATTTTAGCCAAAAACATTCAGTACTTC
TRBV6-2/TRBV6-3	NA	NA	TRBJ1-6	CASSYRGDSPLHF	TGTGCCAGCAGTTATCGCGGGGATTCACCCCTCCACTTT
TRBV18	TRBD1	NA	TRBJ1-2	CASSPKARDRGVGYTF	TGTGCCAGCTCACCAAAGGCCCGGGACAGGGGAGTCGGCTACACCTTC
TRBV19	NA	NA	TRBJ1-2	CASTSGAGNNYGYTF	TGTGCCAGTACCTCAGGGGCAGGCAACAACTATGGCTACACCTTC
TRBV7-3	NA	NA	TRBJ1-6	CASSSAPTGNSPLHF	TGTGCCAGCAGCTCTGCCCCTACCGGGAATTCACCCCTCCACTTT
TRBV7-9	NA	NA	TRBJ2-5	CASSLGPSAGSQETQYF	TGTGCCAGCAGCTTAGGACCCTCGGCGGGATCCCAAGAGACCCAGTACTTC